This entry lists 27 T cell receptor beta chains sequenced from one sample in a study of blood T cell repertoires in COVID-19. Here immunoSEQ multiplex PCR was the method, and the copy in TCRdb shows in-frame clones only, minus some. Counted here are around 180,000 clones, nearly 85% occurring once; the ten biggest clones make up over 5%. What was sequenced was peripheral blood. The receptors come from a woman between 25 and 40 years old with acute or convalescent COVID-19.

The rearrangement links TRBV6-2 or TRBV6-3 to TRBJ1-4; no definite D call. There are 14 residues in the CDR3. The V end was cut by 2 bases, the J end by 4 bases, with 8 bases between. Per germline, CDR1 MNHEY and CDR2 SVGEGT. The CDR3 reads CASSYGDLNEKLFF. As DNA, the CDR3 is TGTGCCAGCAGTTACGGAGACCTTAATGAAAAACTGTTTTTT.

The DNA of the CDR3 is TGTGCCAGCAGCCCCTCGGGGTCCTACGAGCAGTACTTC. Protein product: CASSPSGSYEQYF. The chain combines TRBV9 with TRBJ2-7, with a weak D call TRBD2 (5 bases). Germline CDR1 and CDR2: SGDLS and YYNGEE. This CDR3 contains 13 residues. V lost 4 bases, J lost 1 base, and 9 bases lay in between.

The CDR3 region has the DNA TGTGCCAGCAGACAGCCGGGACAGGGACCTGAAAAACTGTTTTTT. Translation gives CASRQPGQGPEKLFF. The V call is TRBV28, the J call TRBJ1-4; 9 nucleotides line up with TRBD1. The germline V gene encodes CDR1 MDHEN and CDR2 SYDVKM. This CDR3 is 15 amino acids long. With V trimmed by 6 bases and J by 7 bases, 9 bases remained unmatched.

The gene calls are TRBV7-2 and TRBJ1-1; possibly TRBD1 for D (5 bases). The CDR3 has 16 residues. Deletions cut 1 base from V and 6 bases from J, with 18 bases between. Germline V gene data show CDR1 as SGHTA and CDR2 as FQGNSA. CDR3 in amino acids: CASSLVGRVREAEAFF. In nucleotides, the CDR3 is TGTGCCAGCAGCTTAGTGGGCAGGGTGCGCGAAGCTGAAGCTTTCTTT.

The chain uses TRBV30 and TRBJ1-4; D is unclear. V shed 8 bases and J shed 11 bases, with 15 bases lying between them. The CDR3 runs to 11 residues. Germline V CDR1 and CDR2: GTSNPN, SVGIG (reference sequence). CDR3 in DNA: TGTGCCGGGCGGGGTCGGAGGAAACTGTTTTTT. The encoded protein is CAGRGRRKLFF. Filled out from reference TRBV30 and TRBJ1-4, the complete variable domain reads SQTIHQWPATLVQPVGSPLSLECTVEGTSNPNLYWYRQAAGRGLQLLFYSVGIGQISSEVPQNLSASRPQDRQFILSSKKLLLSDSGFYLCAGRGRRKLFFGSGTQLSVL.

This chain uses TRBV30 with TRBJ1-5; 9 bases agree with TRBD1. This CDR3 region has 17 residues. The trim removed 2 bases at V and 0 bases at J, leaving 8 bases unmatched. The V gene's germline CDR1 is GTSNPN and CDR2 SVGIG (reference sequence). The CDR3 loop reads CAWSRGTGGSSNQPQHF. The CDR3 DNA sequence: TGTGCCTGGAGTAGGGGAACAGGGGGCTCTAGCAATCAGCCCCAGCATTTT.

The chain uses TRBV30 and TRBJ1-3, with D uncertain. The germline gives CDR1 GTSNPN, CDR2 SVGIG (reference sequence). This CDR3 contains 14 residues. Trimming took off 0 bases at V and 0 bases at J, with 6 bases between the two ends. The CDR3 loop is CAWSVSVSGNTIYF. DNA for the CDR3: TGTGCCTGGAGTGTATCGGTCTCTGGAAACACCATATATTTT.

V gene TRBV7-9 combines with J gene TRBJ1-1; D ambiguous. Germline V gene sequence: CDR1 SEHNR, CDR2 FQNEAQ (reference sequence). This CDR3 is built from 15 residues. Trimming removed 5 bases from V and 7 bases from J, with 20 bases in between. CDR3 protein: CASSEPGYSQVEAFF. The DNA of the CDR3 is TGTGCCAGCAGCGAGCCCGGTTATAGTCAAGTTGAAGCTTTCTTT. Full variable domain (rest looked up from reference TRBV7-9 and TRBJ1-1): DTGVSQNPRHKITKRGQNVTFRCDPISEHNRLYWYRQTLGQGPEFLTYFQNEAQLEKSRLLSDRFSAERPKGSFSTLEIQRTEQGDSAMYLCASSEPGYSQVEAFFGQGTRLTVV.

This chain connects TRBV5-4 to TRBJ1-4; 7 nucleotides agree with TRBD1. Germline CDR1 SGHNT, CDR2 YYREEE (reference sequence). J lost 7 bases, V lost 4 bases, and 10 bases had no gene match. This CDR3 has 15 residues. The CDR3 DNA reads TGTGCCAGCAGCCAGAGGACAGGAGCGACTGAAAAACTGTTTTTT. Residues: CASSQRTGATEKLFF.

The rearrangement links TRBV29-1 to TRBJ2-2, with a weak D call TRBD2 (6 bases). V shed 0 bases and J shed 2 bases, with 10 bases lying between them. This CDR3 comprises 15 residues. The germline CDR1 and CDR2 sequences are SQVTM and ANQGSEA. CDR3 sequence: CSVEDRGRNTGELFF. The CDR3 DNA reads as TGCAGCGTTGAAGATCGGGGGAGAAACACCGGGGAGCTGTTTTTT.

The CDR3 sequence is CASSTSSYNSPLHF. In nucleotides, the CDR3 is TGTGCCAGCAGCACGAGCTCCTATAATTCACCCCTCCACTTT. This chain uses TRBV9 with TRBJ1-6, with D unresolved. Germline V gene lookup returns CDR1 SGDLS and CDR2 YYNGEE. CDR3 length: 14 amino acids. V dropped 4 bases and J dropped 0 bases, with 5 bases sitting between them. The complete variable domain, with remaining parts taken from reference TRBV9 and TRBJ1-6, reads DSGVTQTPKHLITATGQRVTLRCSPRSGDLSVYWYQQSLDQGLQFLIQYYNGEERAKGNILERFSAQQFPDLHSELNLSSLELGDSALYFCASSTSSYNSPLHFGNGTRLTVT.

V and J are TRBV5-6 and TRBJ2-3; a weak D match, TRBD1 (5 bases). There are 16 residues in the CDR3. The V gene lost 0 bases and the J gene lost 7 bases, with 18 bases spanning the gap. Germline CDR1 is SGHDT and CDR2 is YYEEEE. This CDR3 is CASSLEVTVEGNTQYF. CDR3 DNA sequence: TGTGCCAGCAGCTTGGAAGTGACAGTCGAAGGAAATACGCAGTATTTT.

The chain couples TRBV7-2 to TRBJ2-3, with TRBD2 matching 7 bases. Looked up from germline, CDR1 is SGHTA and CDR2 is FQGNSA. V lost 3 bases and J lost 3; bases outside the gene matches: 12. The CDR3 is 17 amino acids. CDR3 sequence reads: CASSLASGVLPTDTQYF. The CDR3 DNA is TGTGCCAGCAGCTTGGCGAGCGGGGTCCTTCCGACAGATACGCAGTATTTT.

V usage is TRBV7-6 and J usage is TRBJ2-5, with 9 bases aligning to TRBD2. CDR1 is SGHVS, CDR2 FNYEAQ, per germline. The CDR3 has 17 residues. The V gene end was trimmed by 2 bases and the J gene end by 5 bases; junction bases not matched to a gene: 12. The CDR3 reads CASSLLYSGGREETQYF. The CDR3 region has the DNA TGTGCCAGCAGCTTACTGTATAGCGGGGGCCGGGAGGAGACCCAGTACTTC.

The chain has TRBV10-3 and TRBJ2-5, with D possibly TRBD1 on 6 matching bases. The CDR3 totals 15 residues. Germline V gives CDR1 ENHRY, CDR2 SYGVKD. With 7 bases removed from V and 5 bases from J, the gap between germline ends came to 20 bases. CDR3 coding DNA: TGTGCCATCATAACTGGGCCCCCCGACAGGGAGACCCAGTACTTC. Protein product: CAIITGPPDRETQYF.

This clone has only one observation. This sequence joins TRBV24-1 and TRBJ2-1; tentatively, D is TRBD1 (5 bases). Germline V lookup: CDR1 KGHDR, CDR2 SFDVKD. The CDR3 extends over 15 amino acids. With 4 bases removed from V and 15 bases from J, the gap between germline ends came to 24 bases. The CDR3 nucleotides are TGTGCCACCAGTGACCAAAGCCTGGGGCCCCACGGTCTGTTCTTC. It yields the protein CATSDQSLGPHGLFF.

This clone was found a few times. CDR3 protein: CASSPFLHSNTEAFF. CDR3 coding DNA: TGTGCCAGCAGCCCTTTTCTCCACTCGAACACTGAAGCTTTCTTT. The chain has TRBV7-9 and TRBJ1-1; D gene ambiguous. With 5 bases removed from V and 1 base from J, the gap between germline ends came to 14 bases. This CDR3 has 15 residues. From germline, CDR1 is SEHNR and CDR2 FQNEAQ (reference sequence).

The genes are TRBV19 and TRBJ2-5, with D tentatively TRBD1 (5 bases). The V and J ends lost 0 bases and 4 bases respectively, with 12 bases between them. The CDR3 length is 15 residues. The V gene's germline CDR1 is LNHDA and CDR2 SQIVND (reference sequence). In nucleotides, the CDR3 is TGTGCCAGTAGTATAGACAGGGTAGGAAGAGAGACCCAGTACTTC. Translation gives CASSIDRVGRETQYF.

The gene calls are TRBV10-2 and TRBJ1-6, with 10 positions matching TRBD1. Losses at the gene ends were 6 bases for V and 10 bases for J; bases not matched to a gene: 6. CDR1 WSHSY and CDR2 SAAADI come from the germline V gene. This CDR3 has 14 residues. The CDR3 spells CASRVGQGGSPLHF. In DNA form, the CDR3 reads TGCGCCAGCAGGGTAGGACAGGGGGGGTCACCCCTCCACTTT.

This chain uses TRBV7-3 with TRBJ1-2; D uncertain. The CDR3 has 15 residues. Germline-derived CDR1 and CDR2 are SGHTA and FQGTGA. V was pared by 1 base and J by 0 bases, with 9 bases between. In DNA, the CDR3 is TGTGCCAGCAGCTTAAACGGTTACGCTAACTATGGCTACACCTTC. Protein product: CASSLNGYANYGYTF.

This clone was picked up one time. The chain has TRBV27 and TRBJ1-5; D uncertain. The germline V gene has CDR1 MNHEY and CDR2 SMNVEV (reference sequence). The germline V and J ends were trimmed by 6 bases and 4 bases, with 13 bases remaining between them. The CDR3 has 14 residues. The CDR3 spells CASSSGSENQPQHF. CDR3 in DNA: TGTGCCAGCAGCTCGGGGTCCGAAAATCAGCCCCAGCATTTT.

The chain combines TRBV19 with TRBJ2-5, with D unresolved. CDR1 and CDR2 (germline): LNHDA, SQIVND (reference sequence). Trimming stripped 6 bases from V and 4 bases from J, with 9 bases between. The CDR3 totals 12 residues. CDR3 DNA: TGTGCCAGTAGCCGAGAACGAGAGACCCAGTACTTC. It yields the protein CASSRERETQYF.

V usage is TRBV11-2 and J usage is TRBJ2-5, with D maybe TRBD1 (5 bases). Trimming cost V 1 base and J 1 base, with 10 bases left between them. Germline V gene sequence: CDR1 SGHAT, CDR2 FQNNGV. This CDR3 contains 15 residues. CDR3 nucleotide sequence: TGTGCCAGCAGCTTAGGGACAAGAGTCCAAGAGACCCAGTACTTC. Residues: CASSLGTRVQETQYF.

This clone was seen a handful of times. The chain has TRBV7-3 and TRBJ2-7; D uncertain. Germline V lookup: CDR1 SGHTA, CDR2 FQGTGA. The CDR3 is 12 amino acids. The ends were cut back, 5 bases at V and 2 bases at J, with 7 bases in the middle. DNA of the CDR3: TGTGCCAGCAGCCTTAACACCTACGAGCAGTACTTC. Translating gives CASSLNTYEQYF.

J is TRBJ2-3 and V is TRBV5-5; D not certain. This CDR3 spans 16 amino acids. Germline CDR1 and CDR2: SGHKS and YYEKEE (reference sequence). Trimming removed 4 bases from V and 2 bases from J, with 17 bases in between. CDR3 sequence reads: CASSLLGQRSTDTQYF. DNA of the CDR3: TGTGCCAGCAGCCTTCTTGGTCAGCGATCCACAGATACGCAGTATTTT.

The chain has TRBV28 and TRBJ1-5; D gene unclear. Deletions cut 2 bases from V and 4 bases from J, with 9 bases between. Germline CDR1 is MDHEN and CDR2 is SYDVKM. This CDR3 is built from 14 residues. For the CDR3, the DNA is TGTGCCAGCAGTTTACGCAGATATAATCAGCCCCAGCATTTT. Amino acid sequence: CASSLRRYNQPQHF. Looking up the rest from reference TRBV28 and TRBJ1-5 gives the full variable domain: DVKVTQSSRYLVKRTGEKVFLECVQDMDHENMFWYRQDPGLGLRLIYFSYDVKMKEKGDIPEGYSVSREKKERFSLILESASTNQTSMYLCASSLRRYNQPQHFGDGTRLSIL.

The chain recombines TRBV4-3 with TRBJ1-3, with TRBD1 matching 9 bases. V was clipped by 3 bases and J by 4 bases; unmatched bases: 10. Per the germline V gene, CDR1 is LGHNA and CDR2 is YSLEER. CDR3 length: 17 residues. The CDR3 sequence: CASSQAGTGLGGNTIYF. The CDR3 DNA is TGCGCCAGCAGCCAGGCCGGGACAGGGCTGGGGGGAAACACCATATATTTT.